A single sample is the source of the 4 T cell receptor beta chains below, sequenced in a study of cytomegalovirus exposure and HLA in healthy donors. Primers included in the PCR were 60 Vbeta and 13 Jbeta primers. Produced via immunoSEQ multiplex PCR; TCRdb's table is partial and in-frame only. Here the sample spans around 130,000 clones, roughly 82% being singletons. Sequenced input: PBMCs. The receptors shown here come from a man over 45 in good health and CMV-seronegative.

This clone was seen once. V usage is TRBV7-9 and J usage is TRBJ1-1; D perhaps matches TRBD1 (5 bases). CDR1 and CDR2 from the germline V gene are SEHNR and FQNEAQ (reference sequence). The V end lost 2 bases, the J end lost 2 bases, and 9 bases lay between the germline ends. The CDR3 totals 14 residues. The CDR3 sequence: CASSLQGGNTEAFF. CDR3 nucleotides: TGTGCCAGCAGCTTACAGGGAGGAAACACTGAAGCTTTCTTT. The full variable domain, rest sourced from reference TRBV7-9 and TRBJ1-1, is DTGVSQNPRHKITKRGQNVTFRCDPISEHNRLYWYRQTLGQGPEFLTYFQNEAQLEKSRLLSDRFSAERPKGSFSTLEIQRTEQGDSAMYLCASSLQGGNTEAFFGQGTRLTVV.

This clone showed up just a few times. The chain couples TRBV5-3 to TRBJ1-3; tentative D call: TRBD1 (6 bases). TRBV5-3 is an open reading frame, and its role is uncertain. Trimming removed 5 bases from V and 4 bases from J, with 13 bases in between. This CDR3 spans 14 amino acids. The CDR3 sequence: CARRPYREGNTIYF. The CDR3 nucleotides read TGTGCCAGAAGGCCCTACAGGGAGGGAAACACCATATATTTT.

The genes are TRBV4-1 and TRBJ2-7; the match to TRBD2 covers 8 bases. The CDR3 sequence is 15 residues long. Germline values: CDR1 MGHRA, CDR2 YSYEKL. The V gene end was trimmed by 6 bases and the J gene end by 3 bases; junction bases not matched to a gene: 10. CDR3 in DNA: TGCGCCAGCAGTCCTCGTCCAGCGGGGGACTACGAGCAGTACTTC. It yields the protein CASSPRPAGDYEQYF.

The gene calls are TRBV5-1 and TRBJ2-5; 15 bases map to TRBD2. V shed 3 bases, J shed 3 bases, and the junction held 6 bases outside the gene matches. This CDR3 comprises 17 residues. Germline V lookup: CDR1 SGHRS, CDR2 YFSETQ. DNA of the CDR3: TGCGCCAGCAGCTACGGACTAGCGGGGGGGCCAGAAGAGACCCAGTACTTC. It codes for CASSYGLAGGPEETQYF.